These 17 T cell receptor beta chains originate from one sample sequenced in a study of beta chain features in type 1 diabetes. Every isolated RNA sample was fully reverse transcribed, so sequencing captured expressed TCRB transcripts. TCRdb's copy holds only in-frame clones and misses some; the assay was immunoSEQ multiplex PCR. The data show about 620,000 clones, about 14% seen once. The sequenced sample consisted of naive CD4+ T cells from blood. The receptors were sampled from a man aged 18 to 29 in good health.

The chain uses TRBV19 and TRBJ1-2; possible D gene TRBD1, 5 bases. This CDR3 has 14 amino acids. The V gene's germline CDR1 is LNHDA and CDR2 SQIVND (reference sequence). Trimming removed 5 bases at V and 1 base at J, with 11 bases between. The CDR3: CASSSLQGNYGYTF. DNA for the CDR3: TGTGCCAGTAGTTCCCTCCAGGGTAACTATGGCTACACCTTC.

The rearrangement joins TRBV7-2 to TRBJ2-3; the D is unclear. CDR1 is SGHTA, CDR2 FQGNSA, per germline. The CDR3 is made up of 15 amino acids. V lost 4 bases and J 5 bases, leaving 16 bases between the germline ends. The CDR3 DNA sequence: TGTGCCAGCAGCTCCCACCCCCTAGAAAGAGATACGCAGTATTTT. Protein: CASSSHPLERDTQYF.

This clone was seen a handful of times. The J gene is TRBJ1-5, the V gene TRBV7-2; perhaps TRBD1 as D (5 bases). There are 14 residues in the CDR3. The ends were cut back, 5 bases at V and 5 bases at J, with 13 bases in the middle. From germline, CDR1 is SGHTA and CDR2 FQGNSA. This chain's CDR3 is CASSARQGDQPQHF. Written as DNA, the CDR3 is TGTGCCAGCAGCGCCCGACAAGGGGATCAGCCCCAGCATTTT.

This clone was seen a handful of times. This chain uses TRBV18 with TRBJ1-1, with 7 positions matching TRBD1. This CDR3 comprises 14 residues. V shed 5 bases and J 1 base; nucleotides not matched to a gene: 4. Germline V gives CDR1 KGHSH, CDR2 LQKENI. The CDR3 protein is CASSSRDRNTEAFF. DNA for the CDR3: TGTGCCAGCTCATCCCGGGACAGGAACACTGAAGCTTTCTTT.

In this sample, this clone turned up a few times. The chain carries TRBV29-1 and TRBJ2-2; D may be TRBD1 (5 bases). CDR3 length: 14 amino acids. CDR1 and CDR2 from the germline V gene are SQVTM and ANQGSEA. V shed 6 bases and J shed 4 bases, with 15 bases lying between them. CDR3 sequence: CSVEIDRFTGELFF. CDR3 DNA sequence: TGCAGCGTCGAGATTGACAGATTCACCGGGGAGCTGTTTTTT.

J is TRBJ1-4 and V is TRBV7-2; no clear D. CDR3 size: 15 residues. The germline gives CDR1 SGHTA, CDR2 FQGNSA. The V end was cut by 4 bases, the J end by 8 bases, with 17 bases between. CDR3 sequence (DNA): TGTGCCAGCAGCTCCAACATGGATTGGAGGGAAAAACTGTTTTTT. It encodes CASSSNMDWREKLFF.

As for this clone: The same CDR3 also results from other DNA sequences found in this sample. The genes are TRBV28 and TRBJ1-2, with D unclear. This CDR3 spans 11 amino acids. V dropped 5 bases and J dropped 4 bases, with 5 bases sitting between them. Germline-derived CDR1 and CDR2 are MDHEN and SYDVKM. CDR3 DNA sequence: TGTGCCAGCAGTCGTCTCTATGGCTACACCTTC. Its translation: CASSRLYGYTF.

This clone was picked up a small number of times. The V gene is TRBV2, the J gene TRBJ2-3; TRBD1 matches 9 bases. From germline, CDR1 is SNHLY and CDR2 FYNNEI. This CDR3 region has 14 residues. V shed 6 bases, J shed 0 bases, and the junction held 1 base outside the gene matches. The CDR3 DNA follows: TGTGCCAGCAGGGACAGGGGAAGCACAGATACGCAGTATTTT. This translates into CASRDRGSTDTQYF.

This clone has only a few counts. The chain employs TRBV10-3 and TRBJ2-1, with D unclear. Trimming removed 3 bases from V and 0 bases from J, with 12 bases in between. Germline lookup yields CDR1 ENHRY and CDR2 SYGVKD. The CDR3 runs 16 residues. CDR3 sequence reads: CAISERRRSSYNEQFF. The CDR3 DNA reads as TGTGCCATCAGTGAAAGAAGGCGGTCCTCCTACAATGAGCAGTTCTTC.

This clone showed up just a few times. This chain joins TRBV9 and TRBJ2-3; D uncertain. From germline, CDR1 is SGDLS and CDR2 YYNGEE. V shed 1 base and J shed 2 bases, with 8 bases lying between them. This CDR3 spans 14 amino acids. The CDR3: CASSVLQITDTQYF. CDR3 DNA: TGTGCCAGCAGCGTATTACAGATCACAGATACGCAGTATTTT.

The sample holds a few counts of this clone. This chain connects TRBV28 to TRBJ2-3; D is perhaps TRBD1 (7 bases). The CDR3 runs to 15 residues. V shed 6 bases and J shed 3 bases, with 16 bases lying between them. Germline lookup yields CDR1 MDHEN and CDR2 SYDVKM. Here the CDR3 DNA reads TGTGCCAGCAGCTCCCGGACAGGACTAACAGATACGCAGTATTTT. As protein: CASSSRTGLTDTQYF.

This clone was counted a few times. The gene calls are TRBV6-1 and TRBJ2-2; D call uncertain. Deletions cut 4 bases from V and 5 bases from J, with 8 bases between. The CDR3 sequence is 13 residues long. Germline CDR1 MNHNS, CDR2 SASEGT. CDR3 sequence (DNA): TGTGCCAGCAGTGGGTACGGGACCGGGGAGCTGTTTTTT. Amino acids: CASSGYGTGELFF.

In its sample, this clone was seen a few times. V gene TRBV15 combines with J gene TRBJ2-1; D is undetermined. Germline CDR1 reads LNHNV; CDR2 reads YYDKDF (reference sequence). Deletions cut 0 bases from V and 6 bases from J, with 18 bases between. This CDR3 has 17 residues. The CDR3 DNA reads as TGTGCCACCAGCAGAGATAGGGCAGTCGCCCTTTTCAATGAGCAGTTCTTC. Protein: CATSRDRAVALFNEQFF.

This clone was seen a handful of times. The chain joins TRBV15 to TRBJ2-7; D is unclear. The germline V and J ends were trimmed by 0 bases and 9 bases, with 9 bases remaining between them. The CDR3 has 12 amino acids. Germline CDR1 and CDR2: LNHNV and YYDKDF (reference sequence). CDR3 amino acids: CATSRDRRPQYF. In DNA form, the CDR3 reads TGTGCCACCAGCAGAGATAGGCGGCCGCAGTACTTC.

This clone has more than one count but fewer than ten. This chain uses TRBV7-2 with TRBJ1-6; D is undetermined. Germline lookup yields CDR1 SGHTA and CDR2 FQGNSA. Trimming pared 3 bases from V and 5 bases from J, leaving 8 bases between. The CDR3 runs 14 residues. The DNA for the CDR3 is TGTGCCAGCAGCTTGTTGCCCCATAATTCACCCCTCCACTTT. It translates to CASSLLPHNSPLHF.

V is TRBV7-9 and J is TRBJ1-3; 8 nucleotides align to TRBD1. Germline values: CDR1 SEHNR, CDR2 FQNEAQ (reference sequence). V was clipped by 5 bases and J by 4 bases; unmatched bases: 7. The CDR3 is 15 residues long. CDR3 coding DNA: TGTGCCAGCAGCCGGCTTGGACAGGGCGGAAACACCATATATTTT. It encodes CASSRLGQGGNTIYF. Based on the CDR3 plus reference TRBV7-9 and TRBJ1-3, the full variable domain is DTGVSQNPRHKITKRGQNVTFRCDPISEHNRLYWYRQTLGQGPEFLTYFQNEAQLEKSRLLSDRFSAERPKGSFSTLEIQRTEQGDSAMYLCASSRLGQGGNTIYFGEGSWLTVV.

The chain links TRBV19 to TRBJ2-5; 9 nucleotides agree with TRBD1. Germline V gene data show CDR1 as LNHDA and CDR2 as SQIVND (reference sequence). The CDR3 totals 17 residues. V was pared by 4 bases and J by 1 base, with 10 bases of the junction left unmatched. The CDR3, as DNA: TGTGCCAGTAGTACTCCGGGACAGGGCATGGTCCAAGAGACCCAGTACTTC. The encoded protein is CASSTPGQGMVQETQYF.